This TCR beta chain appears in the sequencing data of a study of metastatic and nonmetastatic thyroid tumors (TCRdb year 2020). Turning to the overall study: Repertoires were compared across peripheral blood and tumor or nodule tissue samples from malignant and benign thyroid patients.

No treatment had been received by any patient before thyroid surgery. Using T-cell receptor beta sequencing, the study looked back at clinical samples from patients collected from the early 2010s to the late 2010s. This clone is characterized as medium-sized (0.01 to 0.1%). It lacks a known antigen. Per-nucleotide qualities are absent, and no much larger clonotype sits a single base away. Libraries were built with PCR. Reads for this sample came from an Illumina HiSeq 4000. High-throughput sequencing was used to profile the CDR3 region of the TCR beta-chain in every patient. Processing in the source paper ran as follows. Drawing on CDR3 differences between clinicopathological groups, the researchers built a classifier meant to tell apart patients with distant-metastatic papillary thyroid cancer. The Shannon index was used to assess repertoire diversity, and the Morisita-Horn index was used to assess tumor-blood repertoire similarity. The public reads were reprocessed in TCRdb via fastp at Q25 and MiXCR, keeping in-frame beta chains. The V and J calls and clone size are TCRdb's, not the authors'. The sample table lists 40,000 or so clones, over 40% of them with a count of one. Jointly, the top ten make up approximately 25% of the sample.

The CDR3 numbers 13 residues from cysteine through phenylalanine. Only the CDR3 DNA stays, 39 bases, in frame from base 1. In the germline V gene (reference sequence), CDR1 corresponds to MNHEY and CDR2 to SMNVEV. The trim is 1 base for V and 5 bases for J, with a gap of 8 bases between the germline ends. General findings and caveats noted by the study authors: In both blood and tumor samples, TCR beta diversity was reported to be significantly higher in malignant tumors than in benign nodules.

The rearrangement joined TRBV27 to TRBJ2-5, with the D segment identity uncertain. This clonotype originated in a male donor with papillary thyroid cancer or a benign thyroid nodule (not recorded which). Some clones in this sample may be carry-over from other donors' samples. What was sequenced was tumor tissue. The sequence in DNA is TGTGCCAGCAGTTTATGGGGTGGGGAGACCCAGTACTTC. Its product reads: CASSLWGGETQYF.